This T cell receptor beta chain was sequenced during a study of beta chain features in type 1 diabetes. General observations from the study: Shortening that was moderate but significant affected the TCRB CDR3s of Type 1 diabetes patients in all four CD4+ subsets.

To note about this clone: The antigen is unknown. The same CDR3 also results from other DNA sequences found in this sample.

CDR3 length: 14 residues. The V end was cut by 8 bases, the J end by 0 bases, with 11 bases between. The germline V gene has CDR1 SNHLY and CDR2 FYNNEI. Isolated RNA was reverse transcribed in full, so expressed TCRB transcripts were sequenced. TCRdb's copy holds only in-frame clones and misses some; the assay was immunoSEQ multiplex PCR. The sample carries 640,000 or so clones, about an eighth recorded once. V usage is TRBV2 and J usage is TRBJ1-3; perhaps TRBD1 as D (5 bases). Sequenced input: naive CD4+ T cells from blood. The source of this sequence is a man aged 18-30 years with type 1 diabetes. The CDR3 coding sequence is TGTGCCAGCCGCAGGGAGAGCTCTGGAAACACCATATATTTT. It specifies CASRRESSGNTIYF.